This T cell receptor (beta chain) was sequenced during a study of T cell responses to AZD1222 COVID-19 vaccine. Some clones are missing from TCRdb's copy, which holds only in-frame ones; the method was immunoSEQ multiplex PCR. The profile covers 150,000 to 200,000 clones, with 75% to 95% appearing a single time and around 3% taken by the ten largest. Notes on the study in general: Dominant at 160-218 and 743-854, vaccine-associated CD4 TCRs also spanned spike. Two doses of AZD1222 preceded a rise in Spike-specific TCR breadth and depth. Most donors were white British, females outnumbered males, and clonal diversity was possibly underestimated. Reports say nearly half of spike-specific TCRs go after unmutated variant regions.

The germline gives CDR1 SGHRS, CDR2 YFSETQ. The CDR3 totals 11 residues. Trimming stripped 4 bases from V and 5 bases from J, with 7 bases between. Note on this clone: Its specificity is unknown.

The TCR sequence derives from an adult in good health. The sequenced sample was peripheral blood, obtained on day 0 of AZD1222 vaccination. The chain joins TRBV5-1 to TRBJ2-7; D is ambiguous. The CDR3 nucleotides read TGCGCCAGCAGCACTACTAACGAGCAGTACTTC. Its translation: CASSTTNEQYF.